This T cell receptor (beta chain) was sequenced in a study of blood T cell repertoires in COVID-19. Across the whole study: Samples taken during acute and convalescent COVID-19 were collected in the United States, Italy and Spain. T cells, B-cell-depleted T cells, or PBMCs supplied cDNA or gDNA.

Trimming removed 5 bases from V and 3 bases from J; junction bases left unmatched: 7. Germline V gene data show CDR1 as SGHTA and CDR2 as FQGNSA. The CDR3 extends over 15 amino acids. In the source study's methods: Nucleated cell counts were estimated from reference gene primer amplification. Profiled with immunoSEQ multiplex PCR; TCRdb holds only in-frame clones, not every one. Clone size and the V and J calls come from that table; the DNA yielded D and trimming. The sample consists of roughly 66,000 clones, approximately 91% of them appearing once. The source material was peripheral blood. The TCR comes from a human donor in a cohort sampled during active COVID-19. The chain uses TRBV7-2 and TRBJ2-1; TRBD1 matches at 7 bases. This chain's CDR3 is CASSPGQAIYNEQFF. CDR3 DNA sequence: TGTGCCAGCAGCCCCGGACAGGCTATCTACAATGAGCAGTTCTTC.